The present TCR beta chain was sequenced within a study of control samples from healthy donors and cancer patients (dated by TCRdb to 2018 to 2020). About this clone itself: Which antigen it targets is not known. Base-call qualities are not available, and no considerably larger clone is one nucleotide away.

Libraries were prepared through the immunoSEQ multiplex PCR assay. TCRdb took this table from immuneACCESS and kept in-frame rearrangements with V and J called. Such tables lack part of the clones; where checked against another copy, unresolved V genes explain under half of the gap, and the rest is unexplained. Recorded for this sample are 130,000 or so clones; under 95% of them occurred a single time. Approximately 7% of the sample rests with the top ten. Source material: blood. This clonotype originated in a man aged 18 to 30 in good health.

CDR3 sequence: CASSRRATDTQYF. DNA sequence: TGTGCCAGCAGCCGGCGGGCCACAGATACGCAGTATTTT. The chain is assembled from TRBV5-4 and TRBJ2-3; the D gene is possibly TRBD2, with 5 bases matching. V and J are truncated by 4 bases and 2 bases respectively, leaving an intervening sequence of 8 bases. The germline V gene (reference sequence) yields SGHNT for CDR1 and YYREEE for CDR2. CDR3 length: 13 amino acids, cysteine to phenylalanine. Only CDR3 DNA remains: 39 bases, in frame from the first base.